The 22 T cell receptor beta chains given below trace back to one sample, sequenced in a study of immune evolution from preneoplasia to lung adenocarcinoma. Only in-frame clones appear in the TCRdb table, and some are missing; sequencing was by immunoSEQ multiplex PCR. The sample includes just over 4,000 clones, roughly 82% of them seen just once. The sample was FFPE adjacent normal lung tissue. These receptors were collected from a donor older than 65 with lung adenocarcinoma.

The chain links TRBV4-2 to TRBJ2-3; 8 bases agree with TRBD2. The V and J ends lost 1 base and 2 bases, in that order; junction bases with no gene match: 5. This CDR3 has 16 amino acids. Germline assignment: CDR1 LGHNA and CDR2 YNFKEQ. CDR3 loop: CASSQGSGSHTDTQYF. Written as DNA, the CDR3 is TGTGCCAGCAGCCAAGGGAGCGGGAGCCACACAGATACGCAGTATTTT.

Comments on this clone: The sample contains more than one DNA sequence encoding this CDR3. The V call is TRBV6-5, the J call TRBJ1-1; no definite D call. The CDR3 is made up of 13 amino acids. CDR1 is MNHEY and CDR2 is SVGAGI in the germline V gene. Trimming left V 6 bases short and J 5 bases short, with 13 bases between. CDR3 DNA sequence: TGTGCCAGCAGACCAGGTCTCCGGACTGAAGCTTTCTTT. Amino acid sequence: CASRPGLRTEAFF.

V gene TRBV15 combines with J gene TRBJ1-4; D possibly corresponds to TRBD1 (5 bases). Trimming removed 0 bases at V and 5 bases at J, with 13 bases between. The CDR3 length is 16 residues. The germline V gene encodes CDR1 LNHNV and CDR2 YYDKDF (reference sequence). In DNA, the CDR3 is TGTGCCACCAGCAGAGATTCCGGGACGGGGAATGAAAAACTGTTTTTT. Translated, it gives CATSRDSGTGNEKLFF.

Regarding this clone: The germline gene is not matched at one end of the junction; a read error may be the cause. The chain uses TRBV4-3 and TRBJ2-2; D ambiguous. The CDR3 contains 14 residues. The germline CDR1 and CDR2 sequences are LGHNA and YSLEER. CDR3 nucleotides: TGCGCCAGCAGCCGTCGGGCGAACGCCGGGGAGCTGTTTTTT. This encodes CASSRRANAGELFF.

J is TRBJ1-1 and V is TRBV7-9; D is undetermined. CDR3 length: 13 residues. Germline loops: CDR1 SEHNR, CDR2 FQNEAQ (reference sequence). The V and J ends lost 5 bases and 8 bases respectively, with 15 bases between them. As DNA, the CDR3 is TGTGCCAGCAGCCCCGACGGGAAAGGGGAAGCTTTCTTT. This sequence encodes CASSPDGKGEAFF.

V and J are TRBV7-9 and TRBJ2-1; D possibly corresponds to TRBD1 (6 bases). Trimming pared 5 bases from V and 4 bases from J, leaving 15 bases between. Germline loops: CDR1 SEHNR, CDR2 FQNEAQ (reference sequence). The CDR3 extends over 15 amino acids. The chain's CDR3 is CASSPGVGGYNEQFF. CDR3 sequence (DNA): TGTGCCAGCAGCCCAGGGGTGGGTGGTTACAATGAGCAGTTCTTC.

The rearrangement uses TRBV9 and TRBJ2-1; D uncertain. This CDR3 contains 12 residues. Looked up from germline, CDR1 is SGDLS and CDR2 is YYNGEE. Trimming took off 4 bases at V and 7 bases at J, with 9 bases between the two ends. CDR3 nucleotide sequence: TGTGCCAGCAGCCTAGGCCTTAATGAGCAGTTCTTC. Its translation is CASSLGLNEQFF.

The chain recombines TRBV5-1 with TRBJ2-7, with 7 bases that match TRBD1. The CDR3 consists of 13 residues. With 1 base clipped from V and 2 bases from J, the junction kept 0 bases outside the gene matches. CDR1 is SGHRS and CDR2 is YFSETQ in the germline V gene. The chain's CDR3 is CASSLQGAYEQYF. CDR3 in DNA: TGCGCCAGCAGCTTGCAGGGGGCCTACGAGCAGTACTTC.

The CDR3 coding sequence is TGTGCCAGCAGATTGCCAGGGTCCCTAGCGGGAGCTGATGAGCAGTTCTTC. As protein: CASRLPGSLAGADEQFF. The genes are TRBV11-2 and TRBJ2-1; 10 nucleotides match TRBD2. The CDR3 loop spans 17 amino acids. V gave up 6 bases and J gave up 8 bases; unmatched junction bases: 16. Germline loops: CDR1 SGHAT, CDR2 FQNNGV.

The gene calls are TRBV30 and TRBJ2-5; D ambiguous. V lost 2 bases to trimming and J lost 4 bases, with 5 bases between them. From germline, CDR1 is GTSNPN and CDR2 SVGIG (reference sequence). The CDR3 runs to 11 residues. This chain's CDR3 is CAWSWRETQYF. The CDR3 nucleotides are TGTGCCTGGAGTTGGAGAGAGACCCAGTACTTC.

This chain uses TRBV30 with TRBJ2-7, with 10 bases matching TRBD2. Germline V CDR1 and CDR2: GTSNPN, SVGIG (reference sequence). Trimming at V came to 5 bases and at J to 0 bases, leaving 4 bases not matched to a gene. The CDR3 is made up of 14 amino acids. CDR3 DNA sequence: TGTGCCTGGCAGTCTAGCGGGAGCTCCTACGAGCAGTACTTC. Protein product: CAWQSSGSSYEQYF.

The rearrangement links TRBV5-1 to TRBJ2-5; D remains unclear. This CDR3 has 14 amino acids. The ends were cut back, 0 bases at V and 1 base at J, with 7 bases in the middle. Germline CDR1 and CDR2: SGHRS and YFSETQ. The CDR3 is CASSLASGQETQYF. In DNA form, the CDR3 reads TGCGCCAGCAGCTTGGCCTCCGGCCAAGAGACCCAGTACTTC.

The chain recombines TRBV14 with TRBJ2-7; D possibly corresponds to TRBD1 (5 bases). The CDR3 has 16 residues. Trimming removed 4 bases from V and 8 bases from J, with 24 bases in between. Germline assignment: CDR1 SGHDN and CDR2 FVKESK. Here the CDR3 reads CASSPIQGGAPVKQYF. CDR3 DNA: TGTGCCAGCAGCCCAATCCAGGGCGGTGCCCCGGTGAAGCAGTACTTC.

The chain joins TRBV5-4 to TRBJ1-2; D call uncertain. The CDR3 covers 14 residues. In germline, CDR1 is SGHNT, CDR2 YYREEE (reference sequence). The germline V and J ends were trimmed by 5 bases and 3 bases, with 14 bases remaining between them. CDR3 nucleotides: TGTGCCAGCAGTCTGGATTCCCCCTACTATGGCTACACCTTC. This gives the protein CASSLDSPYYGYTF.

The rearrangement uses TRBV6-5 and TRBJ2-3; D unclear. The CDR3 spans 14 residues. V was shortened by 6 bases and J by 4 bases, with 14 bases between the two germline ends. From germline, CDR1 is MNHEY and CDR2 SVGAGI. The CDR3 nucleotides read TGTGCCAGCAGCTCGTGGGTGGAAGCAGATACGCAGTATTTT. The encoded protein is CASSSWVEADTQYF.

In this sample, this clone turned up once. This sequence joins TRBV28 and TRBJ2-5, with 9 bases matching TRBD1. Germline CDR1 reads MDHEN; CDR2 reads SYDVKM. CDR3 length equals 13 residues. Unmatched junction bases numbered 5, after V lost 7 bases and J lost 5 bases. For the CDR3, the DNA is TGTGCCAGCAAAGGACAGGGGTCGGAGACCCAGTACTTC. Translation gives CASKGQGSETQYF.

The chain is built from TRBV29-1 and TRBJ1-2; D uncertain. The germline CDR1 and CDR2 sequences are SQVTM and ANQGSEA. Trimming took 4 bases from V and 1 from J, leaving 7 bases between them. The CDR3 spans 12 residues. DNA for the CDR3: TGCAGCGTTGGGTTGGGTAACTATGGCTACACCTTC. Translating it yields CSVGLGNYGYTF. Variable domain in full (rest from reference TRBV29-1 and TRBJ1-2): SAVISQKPSRDICQRGTSLTIQCQVDSQVTMMFWYRQQPGQSLTLIATANQGSEATYESGFVIDKFPISRPNLTFSTLTVSNMSPEDSSIYLCSVGLGNYGYTFGSGTRLTVV.

This chain joins TRBV7-9 and TRBJ1-3; D unresolved. V was pared by 5 bases and J by 2 bases, with 4 bases between. The germline gives CDR1 SEHNR, CDR2 FQNEAQ (reference sequence). This CDR3 contains 12 residues. DNA of the CDR3: TGTGCCAGCAGCCCCCCTGGAAACACCATATATTTT. This sequence encodes CASSPPGNTIYF.

CDR3 sequence: CASSKKDPTVMNTEAFF. For the CDR3, the DNA is TGTGCCAGCAGCAAAAAGGACCCCACAGTCATGAACACTGAAGCTTTCTTT. J is TRBJ1-1 and V is TRBV21-1. TRBV21-1 is noted as a pseudogene. This CDR3 has 17 residues.

This clone was seen a few times. This CDR3 is also generated by other DNA sequences in the sample. This chain links TRBV6-1 with TRBJ1-1; D gene uncertain. Trimming stripped 1 base from V and 1 base from J, with 7 bases between. The CDR3 consists of 14 residues. CDR1 MNHNS and CDR2 SASEGT come from the germline V gene. The CDR3 nucleotides read TGTGCCAGCAGTGAAGTCTTCAGGAACACTGAAGCTTTCTTT. Amino acids: CASSEVFRNTEAFF.

The chain has TRBV10-2 and TRBJ2-2; 15 nucleotides agree with TRBD2. Germline lookup yields CDR1 WSHSY and CDR2 SAAADI. Trimming took 6 bases from V and 6 from J; bases not matched to a gene: 17. This CDR3 has 20 amino acids. In nucleotides, the CDR3 is TGCGCCAGCAGCGTAGCCAGGACTAGCGGGAGGGCGGTCAGACCCGGGGAGCTGTTTTTT. Its protein is CASSVARTSGRAVRPGELFF.

The chain links TRBV4-2 to TRBJ2-5; possibly TRBD1 or TRBD2 for D (5 bases each). Germline CDR1 reads LGHNA; CDR2 reads YNFKEQ. Trimming cost V 5 bases and J 5 bases, with 9 bases left between them. There are 12 residues in the CDR3. For the CDR3, the DNA is TGTGCCAGCAGCACTTGGGGGGAGACCCAGTACTTC. Residues: CASSTWGETQYF.